The 26 T cell receptor beta chains presented below share a single source sample, sequenced in a study of T cell responses to AZD1222 COVID-19 vaccine. Produced via immunoSEQ multiplex PCR; TCRdb's table is partial and in-frame only. Of over 95,000 clones in the sample, approximately 91% were seen once. This sample comprised peripheral blood, obtained 28 days after the second AZD1222 dose. The receptors shown here come from an adult who received the AZD1222 COVID-19 vaccine.

The chain uses TRBV7-9 and TRBJ2-1, with D perhaps TRBD2 (6 bases). CDR3 length: 13 amino acids. Per the germline V gene, CDR1 is SEHNR and CDR2 is FQNEAQ (reference sequence). Trimming took 1 base from V and 8 from J, leaving 9 bases between them. CDR3 in amino acids: CASSLVGRYEQFF. The CDR3 DNA follows: TGTGCCAGCAGCTTAGTTGGGAGGTATGAGCAGTTCTTC. Together with reference TRBV7-9 and TRBJ2-1, the CDR3 gives the full variable domain: DTGVSQNPRHKITKRGQNVTFRCDPISEHNRLYWYRQTLGQGPEFLTYFQNEAQLEKSRLLSDRFSAERPKGSFSTLEIQRTEQGDSAMYLCASSLVGRYEQFFGPGTRLTVL.

This chain uses TRBV9 with TRBJ1-2; 12 nucleotides line up with TRBD1. The CDR3 contains 17 residues. The germline V gene encodes CDR1 SGDLS and CDR2 YYNGEE. With 3 bases clipped from V and 5 bases from J, the junction kept 11 bases outside the gene matches. The CDR3 loop reads CASSGLTGTGGGYGYTF. CDR3 bases: TGTGCCAGCAGCGGATTGACCGGGACAGGGGGCGGTTATGGCTACACCTTC.

This rearrangement joins TRBV4-2 to TRBJ1-1; D not resolved. The CDR3 loop spans 14 amino acids. Trimming shortened V by 4 bases and J by 1 base, and 10 bases separated the two germline ends. In germline, CDR1 is LGHNA, CDR2 YNFKEQ. As DNA, the CDR3 is TGTGCCAGCAGCCCCAAAGCAGGGAACACTGAAGCTTTCTTT. Translating gives CASSPKAGNTEAFF.

V and J are TRBV6-6 and TRBJ2-1, with D perhaps matching TRBD1 or TRBD2 (7 bases each). Germline V lookup: CDR1 MNHNY, CDR2 SVGAGI (reference sequence). The CDR3 is made up of 16 amino acids. With 1 base removed from V and 7 bases from J, the gap between germline ends came to 17 bases. The CDR3 protein is CASSYWAGETGNEQFF. The CDR3 DNA sequence: TGTGCCAGCAGTTACTGGGCGGGAGAGACAGGGAATGAGCAGTTCTTC.

The chain joins TRBV4-1 to TRBJ1-3, with unresolved D. Germline CDR1 is MGHRA and CDR2 is YSYEKL. The germline V and J ends were trimmed by 2 bases and 1 base, with 6 bases remaining between them. This CDR3 is built from 14 residues. Here the CDR3 reads CASSQFQSGNTIYF. For the CDR3, the DNA is TGCGCCAGCAGCCAATTCCAGTCTGGAAACACCATATATTTT.

The gene calls are TRBV7-9 and TRBJ1-6, with TRBD1 identical over 9 bases. This CDR3 is 15 amino acids long. J lost 10 bases, V lost 3 bases, and 7 bases had no gene match. Germline assignment: CDR1 SEHNR and CDR2 FQNEAQ (reference sequence). Written as DNA, the CDR3 is TGTGCCAGCAGCTTGATTACAGGGGGCTTATCACCCCTCCACTTT. It encodes CASSLITGGLSPLHF. Full variable domain (remainder filled in from reference TRBV7-9 and TRBJ1-6): DTGVSQNPRHKITKRGQNVTFRCDPISEHNRLYWYRQTLGQGPEFLTYFQNEAQLEKSRLLSDRFSAERPKGSFSTLEIQRTEQGDSAMYLCASSLITGGLSPLHFGNGTRLTVT.

CDR3 coding DNA: TGTGCCAGCAGCGTTAGCCGGGCGTCCTACGAGCAGTACTTC. Its translation: CASSVSRASYEQYF. The chain links TRBV9 to TRBJ2-7; D is unclear. Germline V gene data show CDR1 as SGDLS and CDR2 as YYNGEE. CDR3 size: 14 residues. V lost 2 bases and J lost 1, with 10 bases in between.

This clone occurred once. The chain is built from TRBV28 and TRBJ1-4, with D unclear. The germline CDR1 and CDR2 sequences are MDHEN and SYDVKM. The CDR3 contains 14 residues. Trimming took off 4 bases at V and 8 bases at J, with 14 bases between the two ends. Here the CDR3 DNA reads TGTGCCAGCAGTTCCGCCACGGTAGGGGAAAAACTGTTTTTT. It specifies CASSSATVGEKLFF.

The chain couples TRBV6-5 to TRBJ2-7, with D perhaps being TRBD1 or TRBD2 (5 bases each). With 10 bases removed from V and 4 bases from J, the gap between germline ends came to 23 bases. Germline V gene lookup returns CDR1 MNHEY and CDR2 SVGAGI. This CDR3 has 15 amino acids. CDR3 coding DNA: TGTGCCACCGGGTTGAGGCCCACGGGGCCTTACGAGCAGTACTTC. This codes for CATGLRPTGPYEQYF.

The V call is TRBV11-2, the J call TRBJ1-2, with 8 bases that match TRBD1. Per the germline V gene, CDR1 is SGHAT and CDR2 is FQNNGV. The junction had 4 bases not matched to a gene; V was cut back by 0 bases and J by 1 base. The CDR3 runs to 16 residues. The CDR3 bases are TGTGCCAGCAGCTTAGATCTAACAGGGGGTAACTATGGCTACACCTTC. Encoded protein: CASSLDLTGGNYGYTF.

The gene calls are TRBV19 and TRBJ2-1, with a weak D call TRBD2 (6 bases). CDR3 length equals 15 residues. The germline V and J ends were trimmed by 3 bases and 4 bases, with 13 bases remaining between them. Germline V gene lookup returns CDR1 LNHDA and CDR2 SQIVND (reference sequence). The CDR3 is CASSIGGNIYNEQFF. The CDR3 DNA sequence: TGTGCCAGTAGTATCGGGGGAAACATTTACAATGAGCAGTTCTTC.

This chain connects TRBV5-1 to TRBJ2-1; tentatively, D is TRBD2 (5 bases). The V end was cut by 0 bases, the J end by 2 bases, with 9 bases between. The CDR3 length is 15 residues. In germline, CDR1 is SGHRS, CDR2 YFSETQ. CDR3 in DNA: TGCGCCAGCAGCTTGGGGCGGGCGCCCTACAATGAGCAGTTCTTC. The encoded protein is CASSLGRAPYNEQFF.

The rearrangement uses TRBV5-8 and TRBJ2-3, with D perhaps TRBD2 (5 bases). Per germline, CDR1 SGHTS and CDR2 YDEGEE. The ends were cut back, 4 bases at V and 0 bases at J, with 21 bases in the middle. The CDR3 has 18 residues. As DNA, the CDR3 is TGTGCCAGCAGCCCACGTGTATGGGAGAGAACTAGCACAGATACGCAGTATTTT. It encodes CASSPRVWERTSTDTQYF.

V usage is TRBV20-1 and J usage is TRBJ2-3, with a tentative D call TRBD2 (6 bases). This CDR3 is 14 amino acids long. Germline values: CDR1 DFQATT, CDR2 SNEGSKA (reference sequence). Trimming cost V 3 bases and J 1 base, with 11 bases left between them. CDR3 in DNA: TGCAGTGCTAGTGAGCGGGCCCGCACAGATACGCAGTATTTT. Encoded protein: CSASERARTDTQYF.

A few counts support this clone. V usage is TRBV5-6 and J usage is TRBJ2-1; maybe TRBD1 (5 bases). V dropped 4 bases and J dropped 5 bases, with 19 bases sitting between them. The germline CDR1 and CDR2 sequences are SGHDT and YYEEEE. The CDR3 is 16 amino acids. CDR3 loop: CASSPLGFGAHNEQFF. The CDR3 DNA follows: TGTGCCAGCAGCCCACTGGGGTTTGGGGCCCACAATGAGCAGTTCTTC. The variable domain in full, completed from reference TRBV5-6 and TRBJ2-1, reads DAGVTQSPTHLIKTRGQQVTLRCSPKSGHDTVSWYQQALGQGPQFIFQYYEEEERQRGNFPDRFSGHQFPNYSSELNVNALLLGDSALYLCASSPLGFGAHNEQFFGPGTRLTVL.

The V call is TRBV28, the J call TRBJ2-3; D is perhaps TRBD1 (5 bases). The V and J ends lost 5 bases and 7 bases respectively, with 13 bases between them. The CDR3 consists of 13 residues. Germline loops: CDR1 MDHEN, CDR2 SYDVKM. The CDR3 DNA is TGTGCCAGCAGTCTCGGTAGGGGATATACGCAGTATTTT. It is translated as CASSLGRGYTQYF.

The J gene is TRBJ2-7, the V gene TRBV28; D is ambiguous. The CDR3 consists of 14 residues. CDR1 and CDR2 (germline): MDHEN, SYDVKM. Trimming left V 6 bases short and J 7 bases short, with 19 bases between. DNA of the CDR3: TGTGCCAGCAGGCCAGTCCGCTTTACCCTAGAGCAGTACTTC. Encoded protein: CASRPVRFTLEQYF.

This clone was observed once. The CDR3 is CASNYAMSAGRYEQYF. CDR3 coding DNA: TGTGCCAGCAATTATGCTATGTCTGCAGGGCGATACGAGCAGTACTTC. This chain connects TRBV2 to TRBJ2-7; TRBD1 is a possible D gene (5 bases). The V end was cut by 7 bases, the J end by 4 bases, with 23 bases between. The CDR3 is 16 residues long. Germline V gene sequence: CDR1 SNHLY, CDR2 FYNNEI.

As regards this clone: Because the CDR3's place on the DNA is in doubt, the DNA is left out and the CDR3 is given as listed by TCRdb. The gene calls are TRBV7-9 and TRBJ2-3; the table names TRBD1, a call not compared with the DNA. The CDR3 extends over 11 residues, inclusive of both ends. In germline, CDR1 is SEHNR, CDR2 FQNEAQ (reference sequence). The CDR3 spells CASSFGAGAYF.

J is TRBJ1-5 and V is TRBV6-5; 7 bases align to TRBD1. Germline values: CDR1 MNHEY, CDR2 SVGAGI. CDR3 length equals 12 residues. The CDR3 spells CATRGREQPQHF. The CDR3 nucleotides are TGTGCAACAAGGGGGCGAGAACAGCCCCAGCATTTT.

The CDR3 DNA sequence: TGTGCCAGCAGCCCACAGGGGCCTTACACCGGGGAGCTGTTTTTT. This encodes CASSPQGPYTGELFF. The chain couples TRBV27 to TRBJ2-2; 7 bases are shared with TRBD1. The CDR3 runs 15 residues. The V gene's germline CDR1 is MNHEY and CDR2 SMNVEV (reference sequence). V trimming: 6 bases; J trimming: 3 bases; junction bases outside the gene matches: 7.

The chain recombines TRBV7-3 with TRBJ2-1, with 11 bases matching TRBD2. Trimming at V came to 3 bases and at J to 0 bases, leaving 1 base not matched to a gene. CDR3 length: 16 amino acids. The V gene's germline CDR1 is SGHTA and CDR2 FQGTGA. The CDR3 here is CASSLTSGASYNEQFF. CDR3 DNA sequence: TGTGCCAGCAGCTTGACTAGCGGGGCCTCCTACAATGAGCAGTTCTTC.

This clone was seen once. This rearrangement joins TRBV6-5 to TRBJ1-6, with D tentatively TRBD1 (6 bases). V was cut by 0 bases and J by 16 bases, with 10 bases left in between. Germline V lookup: CDR1 MNHEY, CDR2 SVGAGI. The CDR3 totals 12 residues. CDR3 DNA sequence: TGTGCCAGCAGTTACTCGAGGGACACGCTCCACTTT. Protein product: CASSYSRDTLHF.

The chain is built from TRBV18 and TRBJ2-2; 11 nucleotides agree with TRBD2. The CDR3 sequence is 18 residues long. V was clipped by 0 bases and J by 6 bases; unmatched bases: 9. Germline V gene lookup returns CDR1 KGHSH and CDR2 LQKENI. The CDR3 is CASSPPSSGRSGAGELFF. Written as DNA, the CDR3 is TGTGCCAGCTCACCACCGTCTAGCGGGAGGTCCGGCGCCGGGGAGCTGTTTTTT.

The chain has TRBV30 and TRBJ2-5; 8 bases line up with TRBD2. V lost 4 bases and J lost 2; bases outside the gene matches: 9. The CDR3 covers 15 residues. Germline V CDR1 and CDR2: GTSNPN, SVGIG (reference sequence). The CDR3 loop reads CAWNSGGREQETQYF. As DNA, the CDR3 is TGTGCCTGGAACTCGGGGGGGAGGGAACAAGAGACCCAGTACTTC. Drawing the rest from reference TRBV30 and TRBJ2-5, the complete variable domain is SQTIHQWPATLVQPVGSPLSLECTVEGTSNPNLYWYRQAAGRGLQLLFYSVGIGQISSEVPQNLSASRPQDRQFILSSKKLLLSDSGFYLCAWNSGGREQETQYFGPGTRLLVL.

V is TRBV5-1 and J is TRBJ1-3, with D possibly TRBD1 on 5 matching bases. Deletions cut 4 bases from V and 5 bases from J, with 19 bases between. The CDR3 extends over 16 amino acids. CDR1 and CDR2 from the germline V gene are SGHRS and YFSETQ. DNA of the CDR3: TGCGCCAGCAGCCGGGGAGGGACGGACGATAGAAACACCATATATTTT. Translation gives CASSRGGTDDRNTIYF.